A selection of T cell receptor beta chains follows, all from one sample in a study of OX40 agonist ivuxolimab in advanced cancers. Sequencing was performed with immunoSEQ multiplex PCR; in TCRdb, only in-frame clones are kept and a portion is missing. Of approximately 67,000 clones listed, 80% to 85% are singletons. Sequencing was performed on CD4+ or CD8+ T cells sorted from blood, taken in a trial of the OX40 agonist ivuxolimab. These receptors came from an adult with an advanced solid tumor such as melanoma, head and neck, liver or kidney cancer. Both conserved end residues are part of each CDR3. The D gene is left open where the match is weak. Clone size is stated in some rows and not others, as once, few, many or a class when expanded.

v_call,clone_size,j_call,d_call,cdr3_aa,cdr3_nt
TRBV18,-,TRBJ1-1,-,CASSPQGMNTEAFF,TGTGCCAGCTCACCCCAGGGGATGAACACTGAAGCTTTCTTT
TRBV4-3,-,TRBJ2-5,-,CASSPGVGVMETQYF,TGCGCCAGCAGCCCAGGGGTGGGGGTTATGGAGACCCAGTACTTC
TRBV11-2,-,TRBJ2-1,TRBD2,CASSLGPSGRFNEQFF,TGTGCCAGCAGCTTAGGCCCCAGCGGGAGGTTCAATGAGCAGTTCTTC
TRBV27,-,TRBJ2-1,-,CASSLASPLRYNEQFF,TGTGCCAGCAGTTTAGCAAGCCCACTTAGATACAATGAGCAGTTCTTC
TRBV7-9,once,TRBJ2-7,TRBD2,CASSLTSSGLYEQYF,TGTGCCAGCAGCTTAACGTCTAGCGGGCTCTACGAGCAGTACTTC
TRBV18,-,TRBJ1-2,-,CASSQRAADNYGYTF,TGTGCCAGCTCCCAACGGGCAGCCGACAACTATGGCTACACCTTC
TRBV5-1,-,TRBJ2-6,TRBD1,CASSWTDRGPSGANVLTF,TGCGCCAGCAGCTGGACGGACAGGGGGCCCTCTGGGGCCAACGTCCTGACTTTC
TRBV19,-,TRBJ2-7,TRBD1,CASSRQGDYEQYF,TGTGCCAGTAGTAGACAGGGGGACTACGAGCAGTACTTC
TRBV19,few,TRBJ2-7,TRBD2,CASSGLAESYEQYF,TGTGCCAGTAGTGGACTAGCGGAAAGCTACGAGCAGTACTTC
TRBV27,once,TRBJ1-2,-,CASSFTGTGGYTF,TGTGCCAGCAGTTTTACGGGAACGGGGGGCTACACCTTC
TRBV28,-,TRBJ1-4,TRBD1,CASRPNRGVDEKLFF,TGTGCCAGCAGACCGAACAGGGGAGTGGATGAAAAACTGTTTTTT
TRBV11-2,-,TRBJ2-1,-,CASSMTPAAAYNEQFF,TGTGCCAGCAGCATGACCCCAGCTGCGGCCTACAATGAGCAGTTCTTC
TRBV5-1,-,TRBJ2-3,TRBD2,CASRLAGALDTQYF,TGCGCCAGCAGACTAGCGGGAGCTTTAGATACGCAGTATTTT
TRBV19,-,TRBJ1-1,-,CASIRTPGRMNTEAFF,TGTGCCAGTATTCGGACGCCAGGTCGCATGAACACTGAAGCTTTCTTT
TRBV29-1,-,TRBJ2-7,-,CSVVGNSAYEQYF,TGCAGCGTTGTAGGTAATTCCGCCTACGAGCAGTACTTC
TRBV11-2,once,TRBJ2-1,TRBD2,CASSSPPPGLASDEQFF,TGTGCCAGCAGCTCTCCCCCCCCGGGACTAGCGTCCGATGAGCAGTTCTTC
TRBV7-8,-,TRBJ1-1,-,CASSRGTPGFMNTEAFF,TGTGCCAGCAGCCGTGGGACTCCAGGGTTTATGAACACTGAAGCTTTCTTT
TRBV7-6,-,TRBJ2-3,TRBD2,CASSQTSGRTTDTQYF,TGTGCCAGCAGCCAAACTAGCGGGAGGACGACAGATACGCAGTATTTT
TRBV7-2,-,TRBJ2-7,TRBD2,CASSFSSGSSEQYF,TGTGCCAGCAGCTTTTCCAGCGGGAGTTCCGAGCAGTACTTC
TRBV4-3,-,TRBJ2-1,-,CASSQDQPNEQFF,TGCGCCAGCAGCCAAGATCAGCCCAATGAGCAGTTCTTC
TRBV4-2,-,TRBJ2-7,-,CASSLTSPPREQYF,TGTGCCAGCAGCCTCACGTCCCCCCCCCGGGAGCAGTACTTC
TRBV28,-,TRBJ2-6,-,CASSPSLGGRDRSGANVLTF,TGTGCCAGCAGTCCCAGCCTGGGGGGCAGAGATCGCTCTGGGGCCAACGTCCTGACTTTC
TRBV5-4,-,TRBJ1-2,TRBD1,CASSMDRSRGYTF,TGTGCCAGCAGCATGGACAGGTCTCGGGGCTACACCTTC
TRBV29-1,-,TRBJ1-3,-,CSGTTSGNTIYF,TGCAGCGGAACAACCTCTGGAAACACCATATATTTT
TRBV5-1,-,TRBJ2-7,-,CASSLGDRDYEQYF,TGCGCCAGCAGCTTGGGGGACCGAGACTACGAGCAGTACTTC
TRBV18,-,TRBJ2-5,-,CASSNMGTIQETQYF,TGTGCCAGCTCAAATATGGGGACGATCCAAGAGACCCAGTACTTC
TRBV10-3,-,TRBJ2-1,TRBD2,CAISESRTSGSSYNEQFF,TGTGCCATCAGTGAGTCGAGGACTAGCGGGAGCTCCTACAATGAGCAGTTCTTC
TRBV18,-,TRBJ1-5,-,CASSPPLGKGSNQPQHF,TGTGCCAGCTCACCACCTTTGGGGAAGGGGAGCAATCAGCCCCAGCATTTT
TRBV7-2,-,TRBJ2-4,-,CASSFRPVDIQYF,TGTGCCAGCAGCTTCAGACCCGTAGACATTCAGTACTTC
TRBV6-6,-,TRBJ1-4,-,CASLKTTGSSEKLFF,TGTGCCAGCCTGAAAACGACAGGATCTAGTGAAAAACTGTTTTTT
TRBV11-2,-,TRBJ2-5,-,CASSFTPAQETQYF,TGTGCCAGCAGCTTTACTCCCGCCCAAGAGACCCAGTACTTC
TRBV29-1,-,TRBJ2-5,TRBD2,CSVVGLAGDLETQYF,TGCAGCGTCGTCGGGCTAGCGGGAGATTTGGAGACCCAGTACTTC
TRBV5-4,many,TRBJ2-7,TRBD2,CASSLEASGDTYEQYF,TGTGCCAGCAGCTTGGAGGCTAGCGGGGACACCTACGAGCAGTACTTC
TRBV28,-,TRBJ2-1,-,CATLAASYNEQFF,TGTGCCACCTTAGCGGCCTCCTACAATGAGCAGTTCTTC
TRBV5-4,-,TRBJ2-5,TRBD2,CASSRDRGLAALGTQYF,TGTGCCAGCAGCCGGGACCGGGGACTAGCGGCCCTAGGGACCCAGTACTTC
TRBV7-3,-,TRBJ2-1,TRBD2,CASSFGLASSYNEQFF,TGTGCCAGCAGCTTTGGACTAGCGAGCTCCTACAATGAGCAGTTCTTC
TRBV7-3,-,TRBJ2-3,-,CASSLTLSTDTQYF,TGTGCCAGCAGCTTAACGTTAAGCACAGATACGCAGTATTTT
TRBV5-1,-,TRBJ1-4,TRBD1,CASSYIPGQGTTNEKLFF,TGCGCCAGCAGCTATATTCCGGGACAGGGCACAACTAATGAAAAACTGTTTTTT
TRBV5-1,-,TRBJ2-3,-,CASSVGSTDTQYF,TGCGCCAGCAGCGTAGGGAGCACAGATACGCAGTATTTT
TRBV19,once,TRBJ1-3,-,CASSITSTSLKSPGNTIYF,TGTGCCAGTAGTATCACCTCGACCTCCCTAAAGAGTCCTGGAAACACCATATATTTT
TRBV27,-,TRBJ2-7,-,CASRTANYVQQYF,TGTGCCAGCCGGACGGCTAACTACGTCCAGCAGTACTTC
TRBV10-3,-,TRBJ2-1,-,CATSSEGMDEQFF,TGTGCCACCTCCTCGGAGGGGATGGATGAGCAGTTCTTC
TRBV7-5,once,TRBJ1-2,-,CVRSLAGGRYYGYTF,TGTGTCAGAAGCTTAGCGGGGGGAAGGTACTATGGCTACACCTTC
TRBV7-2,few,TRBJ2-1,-,CASSLQGPHEQFF,TGTGCCAGCAGCTTACAGGGCCCGCATGAGCAGTTCTTC
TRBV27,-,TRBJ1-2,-,CASAENQRRGYTF,TGTGCCAGCGCTGAGAATCAGAGGCGGGGCTACACCTTC
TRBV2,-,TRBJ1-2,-,CASSVQGRYGYTF,TGTGCCAGCAGTGTACAGGGCCGGTATGGCTACACCTTC